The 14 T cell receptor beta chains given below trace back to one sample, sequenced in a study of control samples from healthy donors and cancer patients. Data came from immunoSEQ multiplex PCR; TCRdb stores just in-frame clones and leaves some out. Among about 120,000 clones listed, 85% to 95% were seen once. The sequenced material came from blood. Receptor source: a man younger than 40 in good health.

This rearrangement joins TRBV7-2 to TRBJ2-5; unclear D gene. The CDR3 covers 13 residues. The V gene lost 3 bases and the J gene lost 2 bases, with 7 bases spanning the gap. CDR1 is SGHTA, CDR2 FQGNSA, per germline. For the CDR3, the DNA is TGTGCCAGCAGCTTCGGTAGACAAGAGACCCAGTACTTC. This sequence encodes CASSFGRQETQYF. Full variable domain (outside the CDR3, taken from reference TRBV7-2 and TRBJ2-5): GAGVSQSPSNKVTEKGKDVELRCDPISGHTALYWYRQSLGQGLEFLIYFQGNSAPDKSGLPSDRFSAERTGGSVSTLTIQRTQQEDSAVYLCASSFGRQETQYFGPGTRLLVL.

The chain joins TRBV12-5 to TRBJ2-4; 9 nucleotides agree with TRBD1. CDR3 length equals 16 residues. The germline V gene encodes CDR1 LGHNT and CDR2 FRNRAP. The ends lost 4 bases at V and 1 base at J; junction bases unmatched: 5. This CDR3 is CASGSQGALAKNIQYF. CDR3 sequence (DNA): TGTGCTAGTGGTTCACAGGGGGCGCTTGCCAAAAACATTCAGTACTTC.

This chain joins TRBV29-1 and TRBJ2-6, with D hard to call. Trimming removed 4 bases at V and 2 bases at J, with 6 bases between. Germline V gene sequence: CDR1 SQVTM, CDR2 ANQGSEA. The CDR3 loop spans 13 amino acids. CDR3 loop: CSVARAGANVLTF. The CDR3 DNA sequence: TGCAGCGTTGCCCGGGCTGGGGCCAACGTCCTGACTTTC.

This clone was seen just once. Written as DNA, the CDR3 is TGTGCCAGCAGTCCGGACGCAACTAATGAAAAACTGTTTTTT. Its protein product is CASSPDATNEKLFF. The chain joins TRBV6-6 to TRBJ1-4; D not resolved. Germline V lookup: CDR1 MNHNY, CDR2 SVGAGI (reference sequence). The germline V and J ends were trimmed by 5 bases and 0 bases, with 7 bases remaining between them. The CDR3 has 14 amino acids.

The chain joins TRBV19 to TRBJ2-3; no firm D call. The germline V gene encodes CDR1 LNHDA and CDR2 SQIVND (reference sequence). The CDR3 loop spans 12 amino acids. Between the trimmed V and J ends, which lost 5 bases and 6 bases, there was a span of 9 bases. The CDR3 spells CASSSPGDTQYF. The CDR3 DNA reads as TGTGCCAGTAGTTCCCCGGGTGATACGCAGTATTTT.

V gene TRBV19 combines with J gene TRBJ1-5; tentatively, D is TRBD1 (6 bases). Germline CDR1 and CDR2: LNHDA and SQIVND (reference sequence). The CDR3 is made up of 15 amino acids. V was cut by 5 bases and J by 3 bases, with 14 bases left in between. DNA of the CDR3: TGTGCCAGTAGTGCCGCACAGGGATTCAATCAGCCCCAGCATTTT. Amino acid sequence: CASSAAQGFNQPQHF. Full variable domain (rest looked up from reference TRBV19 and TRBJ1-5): DGGITQSPKYLFRKEGQNVTLSCEQNLNHDAMYWYRQDPGQGLRLIYYSQIVNDFQKGDIAEGYSVSREKKESFPLTVTSAQKNPTAFYLCASSAAQGFNQPQHFGDGTRLSIL.

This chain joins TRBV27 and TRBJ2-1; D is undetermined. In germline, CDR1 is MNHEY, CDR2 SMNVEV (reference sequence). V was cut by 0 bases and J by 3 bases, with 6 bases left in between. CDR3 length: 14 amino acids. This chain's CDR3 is CASSLSRDYNEQFF. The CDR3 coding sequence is TGTGCCAGCAGTTTATCGAGAGACTACAATGAGCAGTTCTTC.

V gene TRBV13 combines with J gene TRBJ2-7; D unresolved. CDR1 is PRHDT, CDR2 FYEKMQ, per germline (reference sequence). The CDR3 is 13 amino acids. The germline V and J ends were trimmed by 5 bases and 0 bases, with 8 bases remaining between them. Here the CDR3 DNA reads TGTGCCAGCAGCACCGGCCCCTCCTACGAGCAGTACTTC. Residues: CASSTGPSYEQYF.

The chain's CDR3 is CASSIPGLPSTDTQYF. The CDR3 nucleotides read TGTGCCAGTAGTATACCGGGGCTCCCTAGCACAGATACGCAGTATTTT. V is TRBV19 and J is TRBJ2-3; D assignment may be TRBD1 or TRBD2 (5 bases each). Trimming pared 2 bases from V and 0 bases from J, leaving 12 bases between. CDR1 LNHDA and CDR2 SQIVND come from the germline V gene (reference sequence). The CDR3 spans 16 residues.

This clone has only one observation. The CDR3 here is CASSLLGGATNEKLFF. The CDR3 bases are TGTGCCAGCAGTTTATTAGGGGGTGCAACTAATGAAAAACTGTTTTTT. The chain joins TRBV28 to TRBJ1-4; the D gene is possibly TRBD1 (6 bases). The CDR3 has 16 residues. CDR1 MDHEN and CDR2 SYDVKM come from the germline V gene. The V end was cut by 1 base, the J end by 0 bases, with 9 bases between.

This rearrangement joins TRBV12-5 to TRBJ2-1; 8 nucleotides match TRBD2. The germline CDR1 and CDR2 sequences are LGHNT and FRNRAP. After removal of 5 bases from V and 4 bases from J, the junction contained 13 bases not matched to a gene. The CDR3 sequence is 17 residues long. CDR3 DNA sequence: TGTGCTAGTGGTCCCCGAGGGGGAGCGGGGGCTTACAATGAGCAGTTCTTC. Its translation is CASGPRGGAGAYNEQFF.

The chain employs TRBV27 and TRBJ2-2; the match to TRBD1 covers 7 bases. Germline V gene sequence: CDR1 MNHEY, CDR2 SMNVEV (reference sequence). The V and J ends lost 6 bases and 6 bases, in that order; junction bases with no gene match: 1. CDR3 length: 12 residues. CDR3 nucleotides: TGTGCCAGCAGAACAGGGGCCGGGGAGCTGTTTTTT. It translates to CASRTGAGELFF.

The CDR3 is CASSRHRDTEAFF. CDR3 DNA sequence: TGTGCCAGCAGTAGGCACAGGGACACTGAAGCTTTCTTT. The V gene is TRBV6-4, the J gene TRBJ1-1; tentatively, D is TRBD1 (6 bases). Deletions cut 5 bases from V and 3 bases from J, with 10 bases between. The CDR3 covers 13 residues. The germline V gene has CDR1 MRHNA and CDR2 SNTAGT.

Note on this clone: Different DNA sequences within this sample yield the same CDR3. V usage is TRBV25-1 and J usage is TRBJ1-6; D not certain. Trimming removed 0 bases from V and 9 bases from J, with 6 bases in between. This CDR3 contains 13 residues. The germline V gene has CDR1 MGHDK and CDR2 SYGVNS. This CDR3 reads CASSEYRGSPLHF. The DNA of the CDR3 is TGTGCCAGCAGTGAATATCGGGGTTCACCCCTCCACTTT.